These 5 T cell receptor beta chains came from one sample sequenced in a study of spatial heterogeneity in lung cancer. Using its own MiXCR run on the 5' RACE reads, TCRdb lists one record per CDR3 protein. The sample carries 11,000 or so distinct CDR3 sequences, roughly 3.5% recorded once. Sample time point: sample taken at primary tumor resection. From tumor, nontumor lung or frozen PBMC, whole RNA was taken unsorted for sequencing. The sequenced sample was PBMCs, obtained at surgery. These receptors all come from a female donor with early-stage non-small cell lung cancer.

This clonotype came up a few times. Being off target in a library aimed at alpha chains, this beta chain has a size of little meaning. V gene TRBV27 combines with J gene TRBJ2-3; 9 nucleotides match TRBD2. The CDR3 loop spans 14 amino acids. CDR1 and CDR2 (germline): MNHEY, SMNVEV (reference sequence). V trimming: 6 bases; J trimming: 7 bases; junction bases outside the gene matches: 8. CDR3 nucleotide sequence: TGTGCCAGCAGGGGTAGCGGGAGAACCCATACGCAGTATTTT. It codes for CASRGSGRTHTQYF.

This clonotype was counted ten times or more. The library was built for alpha chains, so this beta chain is an off-target read and its size means little. The genes are TRBV28 and TRBJ2-2; no clear D gene. CDR1 MDHEN and CDR2 SYDVKM come from the germline V gene. The ends were cut back, 8 bases at V and 1 base at J, with 8 bases in the middle. The CDR3 has 13 amino acids. CDR3 DNA: TGTGCCAGCGCGAAGAGGAACACCGGGGAGCTGTTTTTT. Translating it yields CASAKRNTGELFF.

This clonotype appeared many times. Little can be read into the size of this beta chain, an off-target read in a library designed for alpha chains. The chain links TRBV9 to TRBJ2-7; D might be TRBD1 or TRBD2, each matching 6 bases. The V gene's germline CDR1 is SGDLS and CDR2 YYNGEE. V shed 0 bases and J shed 4 bases, with 14 bases lying between them. The CDR3 has 15 residues. This CDR3 reads CASSVEEGEGYEQYF. In nucleotides, the CDR3 is TGTGCCAGCAGCGTAGAGGAGGGGGAAGGGTACGAGCAGTACTTC.

As concerns this clonotype: A library prepared for alpha chains yielded this beta chain as an off-target read; its size is of little meaning. The chain links TRBV5-4 to TRBJ2-5; 10 nucleotides align to TRBD2. J was trimmed by 2 bases and V by 0 bases; bases with no gene match: 4. In germline, CDR1 is SGHNT, CDR2 YYREEE (reference sequence). The CDR3 totals 16 residues. The CDR3 DNA reads as TGTGCCAGCAGCTTGGCTCCAGCGGGGGGGCAAGAGACCCAGTACTTC. It encodes CASSLAPAGGQETQYF.

This clonotype has only a few counts. This beta chain is a stray sequence in a library constructed for alpha chains; its clone size is not meaningful. The chain recombines TRBV7-6 with TRBJ1-1; D is ambiguous. V was trimmed by 3 bases and J by 1 base, leaving 6 bases between them. The CDR3 consists of 13 residues. CDR1 and CDR2 from the germline V gene are SGHVS and FNYEAQ. The CDR3 nucleotides read TGTGCCAGCAGCTTTGCAGGGAACACTGAAGCTTTCTTT. As protein: CASSFAGNTEAFF. The full variable domain, with the rest looked up from reference TRBV7-6 and TRBJ1-1, is GAGVSQSPRYKVTKRGQDVALRCDPISGHVSLYWYRQALGQGPEFLTYFNYEAQQDKSGLPNDRFSAERPEGSISTLTIQRTEQRDSAMYRCASSFAGNTEAFFGQGTRLTVV.